The subject of this entry is one T cell receptor (beta chain). Its specific antigen is unknown. No base-level quality is on record; no much larger clone is a single base apart. This entry belongs to a study of cytomegalovirus exposure and HLA in healthy donors (dated by TCRdb to 2017 to 2019). Notes on the research overall: In an earlier analysis of about 560 of the donors, under 300 Gb of sequence data and 100 million or so unique TCR beta sequences from 180 million or so T cells were reported. Roughly 300 gigabases of sequencing data and around 87 million unique TCR sequences were included in an early release covering roughly 700 HLA-typed donors. Among the roughly 370 genotyped donors, 81% belonged to the genetic ancestry cluster associated with self-reported Caucasian donors. The study aimed to test whether cataloging public T cell receptors could reveal signatures of past pathogen exposure. The study used immunosequencing to profile the T cell repertoires of 666 subjects and linked those repertoires to cytomegalovirus serostatus. Along with the roughly 670-subject first cohort, a separate validation cohort of over a hundred different subjects was used. High-throughput TCR immunosequencing, statistical association of individual TCRs with disease status, and machine learning were combined to predict cytomegalovirus infection status. In a later analysis, previously published TCR beta repertoires from roughly 710 donors were re-analyzed and high-resolution HLA genotyping was added so that TCR occurrence patterns could be studied. Rather than drawing on any new phenotypic data, the later analysis identified candidate immune exposures from TCR beta sequences and the way those sequences occurred across donors. To decide whether each TCR beta V gene segment behaved as functional or pseudogenic, an earlier analysis of 587 of the donors relied on high-throughput TCR beta sequencing. Donor age, sex, ethnicity and CMV serostatus were collected together with the repertoire data. A later genetic analysis used genome-wide SNP genotypes for about 65% of the 666 donors, treating that subset as a discovery cohort. Every discovery cohort repertoire had been produced on one sequencing platform. HLA typing covered class I and class II loci at four-digit resolution. The number of typed donors differed by locus: roughly 629-640 for A, B, C, DRB1 and DQB1; some 500 for DQA1; some 590 for DPA1; and approximately 450 for DPB1. Four to six DR-DQ haplotypes were handled as single units for association and clustering, since linkage in the cohort was strong. Among almost 400 genotyped donors of the cohort, an average of approximately 230,000 unique TCR beta nucleotide sequences were sequenced per donor, roughly 20% of them non-productive. The paper as a whole reports these results and caveats: Because counts were too low, about 15 rarely observed V segments, including chromosome 9 orphons, were left out of the earlier analysis of some 600 of the donors. In a later analysis, HLA-associated TCR beta chains were found to be more clonally expanded and to have lower generation probabilities than equally common non-associated chains. Presence/absence analyses assumed roughly uniform sequencing depth across donors, an assumption that may not hold. When HLA alleles, especially DR and DQ, strongly co-occurred, TCR associations were difficult to assign to individual alleles. In a later analysis, TCR association rates were found to vary across HLA loci, with the most associated TCRs seen for DRB1 alleles and the fewest for HLA-C alleles. Correlated functional status among segregating V segments might reflect linkage disequilibrium, but an unknown experimental factor could not be ruled out. Cytomegalovirus status was reported to be diagnosed by the classifier with high specificity and sensitivity in both the original and validation cohorts. In a later genetic analysis, fewer N-insertions in productive TCRs were reported among donors in an Asian-associated ancestry cluster than the approximately 710-donor mean. Broadly in line with IMGT annotations, most TCR beta V segments showed up in productive rearrangements about 90% or about 30% of the time in an earlier analysis of several hundred of the donors. A later analysis associated 15,000 to 20,000 TCR beta sequences with specific HLA alleles at a false discovery rate of 0.05. Across donors, most TCR sequences were observed very rarely, whereas some public TCRs were present in many individuals. Because HLA typing was unavailable for some donors at each locus, only the typed subset was used in association tests. Most CMV-associated TCR beta chains appeared to be HLA-restricted in a later analysis, and the HLA associations seemed to be driven largely by CMV exposure. A later analysis reported that several top co-occurrence clusters appeared linked to parvovirus B19, influenza, CMV and Epstein-Barr virus. This cohort had only TCR beta chains sequenced, and the lack of alpha or paired-chain data limited which features could be detected. A few of the identified cytomegalovirus-associated TCR beta chains were confirmed in vitro to be specific for cytomegalovirus antigens. CMV serostatus was the only immune exposure information available for the cohort. A cluster of highly shared sequence variants was judged likely to be a technical artifact of the sequencing pipeline. A later genetic analysis associated a missense DCLRE1C variant with V-gene and J-gene trimming of TCR beta chains, and an independent cohort replicated the association. The authors suggested that the approach could potentially be extended to other disease states and immunological phenotypes. A further reported finding was that TCR beta sequences accurately predicted the HLA-A and HLA-B alleles for most subjects in the first cohort. A total of 150 to 200 TCR beta chains were listed by the study as associated with cytomegalovirus. Because the 87-base-pair reads could not distinguish some IMGT-functional V segments, including TRBV6-2 and TRBV6-3, those segments were excluded.

From the germline V gene, CDR1 is SGHRS and CDR2 is YFSETQ. The CDR3 covers 15 residues, taking in both the cysteine and the phenylalanine. Here the CDR3 DNA is all that survives: 45 bases in frame from base 1. V and J are trimmed by 4 bases and 1 base, and the gene matches miss 6 bases of the junction. The library was prepared using the immunoSEQ multiplex PCR assay. For the multiplex PCR, a mixture combining 60 forward primers for TCR Vbeta segments and 13 reverse primers for TCR Jbeta segments was used. A multiplex PCR assay on genomic DNA amplified the CDR3 region of rearranged TCR beta genes. On the Illumina HiSeq System, the amplified TCR beta libraries were sequenced as 87-base-pair reads. Regarding the original processing steps: A later analysis tallied about 77 million unique TCR beta chains across the 666 repertoires, and around 9.9 million of those chains were shared by two or more donors. Raw reads were error-corrected and collapsed into unique sequences by a nearest-neighbor algorithm in which closely related sequences were merged to remove PCR and sequencing errors. CDR3 sequences were aligned to IMGT reference sequences to assign V, D and J gene segments. For a sequence to be retained, a match of at least six nucleotides was required to both a V gene segment and a J gene segment. Rearrangements were called productive when the CDR3 lacked stop codons and stayed in frame with V and J; all others were non-productive. CDR3 was defined according to IMGT convention as the region running from the second conserved V-encoded cysteine to the conserved J-encoded phenylalanine. Sequences without an unambiguous match to a single V gene segment were excluded from the earlier analysis of several hundred of the donors. An earlier analysis of a few hundred of the donors classified V segments as functional when productive rearrangements were above 56.7% and as segregating when the standard deviation between donors was above 5%. A statistical classification framework was built for diagnosing cytomegalovirus status from the catalog of TCR beta chain sequences. V and J gene assignment, in a later analysis, came from comparing TCR nucleotide sequences with IMGT/GENE-DB human TR gene sequences. In a later analysis, CDR3 sequences and most-parsimonious VDJ recombination scenarios were assigned using the TCRdist pipeline. A later analysis defined each TCR beta chain by its CDR3 amino acid sequence plus V-gene family, and excluded reads lacking a unique V-gene family. As a way to deal with suspected cross-contamination and a sequencing artifact, a later analysis dropped approximately 570 nucleotide sequences that were highly shared and had low generation probability. A later analysis calculated a clonal expansion index for each public chain from normalized within-repertoire ranks of inferred template counts. A later analysis computed generation probabilities with a VDJ recombination model fitted to out-of-frame rearrangements, and checked the results against IGoR. Hypergeometric tests were used in a later analysis to score TCR-TCR, TCR-HLA and TCR-CMV co-occurrence, with a repertoire-size bias correction applied to the TCR pairs. False discovery rates were estimated in a later analysis by permuting HLA or CMV assignments 20 times. In a later analysis, co-occurring TCRs were grouped using DBSCAN, with TCRdist sequence similarity added in when clustering inside HLA-allele-positive subsets. Co-occurrence clustering excluded repertoires with fewer than 30,000 or more than 120,000 public chains, plus five with anomalous nucleotide sharing. TCRdb carries this immuneACCESS record with in-frame sequences only. Its versions omit some clonotypes, under half of them owing to an unresolved V gene in the studies checked, with the rest unexplained. The DNA gave D and trimming, while V, J and clone size come from that table. Counted in this sample were under 200,000 clones; approximately 82% of them appeared once. Of the sample, approximately 8% is held by the ten largest clones.

The cohort was made up of about 610 healthy bone marrow donors. All cohort members were sampled while nominally healthy, although unrecorded immune exposures were likely present. The donor tested CMV seropositive, placing the donor among the 310 or so seropositive members of the cohort. Every donor gave a peripheral blood sample, and the peripheral blood mononuclear cells from that sample were used for TCR beta sequencing. Genomic DNA extraction from the blood cell samples was performed with the Qiagen DNeasy Blood Extraction Kit. The chain is assembled from TRBV5-1 and TRBJ2-5; TRBD1 matches 8 bases in the middle. Source material: PBMCs. The sequence came from a male donor in good health and CMV-seropositive. The CDR3 sequence is CASSPRDRGQETQYF. The bases are TGCGCCAGCAGCCCGCGCGACAGGGGCCAAGAGACCCAGTACTTC.